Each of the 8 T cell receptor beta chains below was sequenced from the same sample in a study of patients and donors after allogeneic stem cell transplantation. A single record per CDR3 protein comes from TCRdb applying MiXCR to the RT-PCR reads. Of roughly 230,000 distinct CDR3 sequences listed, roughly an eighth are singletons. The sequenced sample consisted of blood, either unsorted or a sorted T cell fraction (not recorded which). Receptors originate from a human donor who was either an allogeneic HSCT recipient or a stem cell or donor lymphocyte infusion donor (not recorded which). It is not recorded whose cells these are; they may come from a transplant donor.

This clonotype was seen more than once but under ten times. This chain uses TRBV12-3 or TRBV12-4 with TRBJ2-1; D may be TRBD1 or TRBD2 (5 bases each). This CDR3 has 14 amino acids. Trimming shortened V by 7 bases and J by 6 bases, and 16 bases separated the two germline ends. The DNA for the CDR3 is TGTGCCAGCACGACCGGGACGAAGTCCAATGAGCAGTTCTTC. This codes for CASTTGTKSNEQFF.

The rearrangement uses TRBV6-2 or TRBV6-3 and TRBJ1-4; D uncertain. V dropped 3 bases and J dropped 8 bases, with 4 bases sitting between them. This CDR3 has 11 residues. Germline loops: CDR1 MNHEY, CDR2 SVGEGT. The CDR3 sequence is CASSYAEKLFF. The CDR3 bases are TGTGCCAGCAGTTATGCGGAAAAACTGTTTTTT.

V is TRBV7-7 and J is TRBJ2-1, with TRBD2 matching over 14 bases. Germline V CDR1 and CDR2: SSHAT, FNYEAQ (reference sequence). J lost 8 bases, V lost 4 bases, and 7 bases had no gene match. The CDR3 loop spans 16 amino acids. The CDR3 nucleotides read TGTGCCAGCAGCTACGGGACTAGCGGGAGATTCGATGAGCAGTTCTTC. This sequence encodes CASSYGTSGRFDEQFF.

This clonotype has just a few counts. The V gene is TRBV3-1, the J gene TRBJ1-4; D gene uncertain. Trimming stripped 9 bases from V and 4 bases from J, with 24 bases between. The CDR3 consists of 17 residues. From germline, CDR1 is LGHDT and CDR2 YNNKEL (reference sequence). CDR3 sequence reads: CASGVPGVLPGNEKLFF. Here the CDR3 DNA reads TGTGCCAGTGGAGTGCCCGGCGTCCTGCCTGGTAATGAAAAACTGTTTTTT.

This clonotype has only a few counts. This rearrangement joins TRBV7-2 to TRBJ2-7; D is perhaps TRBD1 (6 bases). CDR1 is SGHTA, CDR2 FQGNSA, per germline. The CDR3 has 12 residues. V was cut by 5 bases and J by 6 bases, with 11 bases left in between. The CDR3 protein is CASSGRGGEQYF. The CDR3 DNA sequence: TGTGCCAGCAGCGGAAGAGGGGGCGAGCAGTACTTC.

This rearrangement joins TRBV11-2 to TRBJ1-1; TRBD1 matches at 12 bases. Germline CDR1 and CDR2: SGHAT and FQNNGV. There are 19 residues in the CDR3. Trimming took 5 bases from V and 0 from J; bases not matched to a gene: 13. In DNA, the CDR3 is TGTGCCAGCAGCCTCCGGGACAGGGGGCAACCCCGATTGAACACTGAAGCTTTCTTT. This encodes CASSLRDRGQPRLNTEAFF.

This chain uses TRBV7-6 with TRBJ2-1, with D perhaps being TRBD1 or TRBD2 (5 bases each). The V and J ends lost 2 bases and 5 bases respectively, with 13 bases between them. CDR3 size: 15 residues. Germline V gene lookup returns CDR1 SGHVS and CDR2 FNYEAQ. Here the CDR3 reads CASSLSEGPDNEQFF. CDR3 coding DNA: TGTGCCAGCAGCTTATCCGAGGGACCCGACAATGAGCAGTTCTTC.

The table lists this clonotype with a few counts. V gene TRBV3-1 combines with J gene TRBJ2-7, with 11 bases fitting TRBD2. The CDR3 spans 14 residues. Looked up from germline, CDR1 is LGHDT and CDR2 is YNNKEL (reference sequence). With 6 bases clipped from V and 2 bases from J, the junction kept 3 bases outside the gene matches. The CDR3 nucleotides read TGTGCCAGCAGAACTAGCGGGGGAGCCTACGAGCAGTACTTC. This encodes CASRTSGGAYEQYF.